This TCR beta chain comes out of a study of blood T cell repertoires in COVID-19. Unmatched junction bases numbered 10, after V lost 5 bases and J lost 1 base. Germline CDR1 reads MNHEY; CDR2 reads SVGEGT. This CDR3 is built from 17 residues. TCRdb's table, derived via immunoSEQ multiplex PCR, lists solely in-frame clones and lacks some. In the table there are about 100,000 clones, around 88% of which are singletons. The chain is built from TRBV6-2 or TRBV6-3 and TRBJ2-2; 7 bases align to TRBD2. Sequencing was done on a sample of peripheral blood. The clonotype was recovered from a human donor in a cohort sampled during active COVID-19. The CDR3 DNA reads TGTGCCAGCAGTAAAGGAGGTCTAGCGGTGAACACCGGGGAGCTGTTTTTT. Residues: CASSKGGLAVNTGELFF.